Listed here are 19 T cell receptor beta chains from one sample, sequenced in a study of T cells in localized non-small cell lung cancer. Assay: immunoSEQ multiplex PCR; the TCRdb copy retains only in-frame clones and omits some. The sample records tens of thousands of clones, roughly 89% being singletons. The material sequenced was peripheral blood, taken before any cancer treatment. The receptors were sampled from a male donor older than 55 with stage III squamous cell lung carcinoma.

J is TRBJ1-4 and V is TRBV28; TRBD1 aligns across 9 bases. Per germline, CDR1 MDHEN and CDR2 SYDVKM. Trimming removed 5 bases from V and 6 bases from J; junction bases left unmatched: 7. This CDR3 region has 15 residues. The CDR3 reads CASSTTGTGYEKLFF. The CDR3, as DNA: TGTGCCAGCAGTACTACCGGGACAGGGTATGAAAAACTGTTTTTT.

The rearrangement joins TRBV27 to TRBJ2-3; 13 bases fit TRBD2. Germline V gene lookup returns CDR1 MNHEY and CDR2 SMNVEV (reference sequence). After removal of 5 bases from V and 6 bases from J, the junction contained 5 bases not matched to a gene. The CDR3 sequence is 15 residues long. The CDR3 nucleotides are TGTGCCAGCAGTCGACTAGCGGGGGGCCTGGATACGCAGTATTTT. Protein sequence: CASSRLAGGLDTQYF.

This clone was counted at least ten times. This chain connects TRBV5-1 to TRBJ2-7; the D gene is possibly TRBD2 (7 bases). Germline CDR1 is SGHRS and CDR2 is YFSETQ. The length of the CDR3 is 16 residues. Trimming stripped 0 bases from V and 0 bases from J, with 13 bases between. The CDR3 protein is CASSLGGGPSSYEQYF. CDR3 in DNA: TGCGCCAGCAGCTTGGGGGGGGGCCCCAGCTCCTACGAGCAGTACTTC.

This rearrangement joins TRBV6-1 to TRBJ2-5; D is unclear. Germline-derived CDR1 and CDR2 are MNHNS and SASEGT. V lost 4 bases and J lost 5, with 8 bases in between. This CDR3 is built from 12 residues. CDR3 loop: CASSVVGETQYF. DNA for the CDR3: TGTGCCAGCAGTGTTGTGGGGGAGACCCAGTACTTC.

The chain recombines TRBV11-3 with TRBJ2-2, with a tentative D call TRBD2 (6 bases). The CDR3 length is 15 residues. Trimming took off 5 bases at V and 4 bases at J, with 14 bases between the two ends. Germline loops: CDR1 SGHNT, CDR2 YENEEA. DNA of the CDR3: TGTGCCAGCAGCCCCAGTGCGGGGAGCACCGGGGAGCTGTTTTTT. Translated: CASSPSAGSTGELFF.

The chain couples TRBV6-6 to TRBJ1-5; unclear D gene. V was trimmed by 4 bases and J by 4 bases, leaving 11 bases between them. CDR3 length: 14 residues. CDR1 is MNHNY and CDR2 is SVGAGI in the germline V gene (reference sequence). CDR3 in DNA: TGTGCCAGCAGTTCCCCCAAGAGGAATCAGCCCCAGCATTTT. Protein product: CASSSPKRNQPQHF.

CDR3 in amino acids: CAISEQTANEQFF. Written as DNA, the CDR3 is TGTGCCATCAGTGAACAAACGGCCAATGAGCAGTTCTTC. The chain recombines TRBV10-3 with TRBJ2-1; D gene unclear. The ends were cut back, 3 bases at V and 6 bases at J, with 9 bases in the middle. The length of the CDR3 is 13 residues. Germline V gene lookup returns CDR1 ENHRY and CDR2 SYGVKD.

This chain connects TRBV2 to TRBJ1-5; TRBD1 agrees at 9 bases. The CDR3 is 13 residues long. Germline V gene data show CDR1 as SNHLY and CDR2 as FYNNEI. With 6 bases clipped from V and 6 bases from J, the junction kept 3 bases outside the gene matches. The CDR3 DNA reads TGTGCCAGCAGGGCGGACAGGGGTCAGCCCCAGCATTTT. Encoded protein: CASRADRGQPQHF.

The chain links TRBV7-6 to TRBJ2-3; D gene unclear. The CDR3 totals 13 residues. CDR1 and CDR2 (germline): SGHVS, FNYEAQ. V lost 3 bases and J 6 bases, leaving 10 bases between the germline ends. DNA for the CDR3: TGTGCCAGCAGCTTGGTTAAGGGCGATACGCAGTATTTT. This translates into CASSLVKGDTQYF.

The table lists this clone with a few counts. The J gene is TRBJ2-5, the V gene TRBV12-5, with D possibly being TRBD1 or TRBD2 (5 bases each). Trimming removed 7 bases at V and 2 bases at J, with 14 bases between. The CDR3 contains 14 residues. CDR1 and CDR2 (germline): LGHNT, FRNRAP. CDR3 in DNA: TGTGCTAGTGCCCCCGGGACGAATCAAGAGACCCAGTACTTC. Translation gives CASAPGTNQETQYF.

CDR3 sequence (DNA): TGTGCCAGCAGCCGAATAAGGTCCTACGGGGCGGGCACCGGGGAGCTGTTTTTT. Protein: CASSRIRSYGAGTGELFF. The rearrangement uses TRBV27 and TRBJ2-2; D possibly matches TRBD1 or TRBD2 (5 bases each). Germline V CDR1 and CDR2: MNHEY, SMNVEV (reference sequence). The CDR3 is 18 residues long. V dropped 6 bases and J dropped 4 bases, with 24 bases sitting between them.

CDR3 DNA: TGTGCCAGTAGTCACCTAAGGGCAACGGCTTCGGGAAACACCATATATTTT. Protein sequence: CASSHLRATASGNTIYF. V usage is TRBV19 and J usage is TRBJ1-3, with unresolved D. The germline gives CDR1 LNHDA, CDR2 SQIVND (reference sequence). Trimming cost V 5 bases and J 4 bases, with 21 bases left between them. The CDR3 length is 17 residues. The variable domain in full, with the rest retrieved from reference TRBV19 and TRBJ1-3, is DGGITQSPKYLFRKEGQNVTLSCEQNLNHDAMYWYRQDPGQGLRLIYYSQIVNDFQKGDIAEGYSVSREKKESFPLTVTSAQKNPTAFYLCASSHLRATASGNTIYFGEGSWLTVV.

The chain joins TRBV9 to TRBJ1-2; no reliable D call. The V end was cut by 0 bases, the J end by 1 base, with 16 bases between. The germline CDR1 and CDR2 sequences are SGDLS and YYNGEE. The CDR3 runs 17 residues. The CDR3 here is CASSVAAGRANNYGYTF. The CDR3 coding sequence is TGTGCCAGCAGCGTAGCCGCAGGAAGGGCCAATAACTATGGCTACACCTTC.

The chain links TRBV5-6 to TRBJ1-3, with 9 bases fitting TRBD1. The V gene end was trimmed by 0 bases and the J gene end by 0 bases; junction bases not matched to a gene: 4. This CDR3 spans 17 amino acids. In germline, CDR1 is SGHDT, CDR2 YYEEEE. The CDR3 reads CASSLDGTGSSGNTIYF. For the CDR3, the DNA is TGTGCCAGCAGCTTGGATGGGACAGGGAGCTCTGGAAACACCATATATTTT.

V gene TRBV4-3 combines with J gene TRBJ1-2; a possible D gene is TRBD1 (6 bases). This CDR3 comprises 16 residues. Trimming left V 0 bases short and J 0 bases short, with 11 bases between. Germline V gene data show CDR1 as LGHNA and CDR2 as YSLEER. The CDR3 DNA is TGCGCCAGCAGCCAAGATGTCCAGGGGACTAACTATGGCTACACCTTC. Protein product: CASSQDVQGTNYGYTF.

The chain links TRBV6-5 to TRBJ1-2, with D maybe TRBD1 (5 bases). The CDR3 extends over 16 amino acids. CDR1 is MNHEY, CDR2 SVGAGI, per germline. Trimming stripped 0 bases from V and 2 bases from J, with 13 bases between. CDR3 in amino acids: CASSYSNRGRNYGYTF. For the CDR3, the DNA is TGTGCCAGCAGTTACTCCAACCGGGGCCGAAACTATGGCTACACCTTC.

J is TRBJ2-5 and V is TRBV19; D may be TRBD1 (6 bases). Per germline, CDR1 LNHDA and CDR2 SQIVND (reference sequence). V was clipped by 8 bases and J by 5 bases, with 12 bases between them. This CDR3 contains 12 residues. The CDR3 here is CASGTRWETQYF. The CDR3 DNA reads TGTGCCAGTGGGACAAGGTGGGAGACCCAGTACTTC.

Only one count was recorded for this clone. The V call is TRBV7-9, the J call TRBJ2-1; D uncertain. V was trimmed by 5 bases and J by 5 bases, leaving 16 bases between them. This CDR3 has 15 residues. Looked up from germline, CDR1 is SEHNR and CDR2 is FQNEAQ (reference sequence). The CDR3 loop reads CASSPAQNLNNEQFF. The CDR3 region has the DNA TGTGCCAGCAGCCCGGCCCAAAACCTGAACAATGAGCAGTTCTTC.

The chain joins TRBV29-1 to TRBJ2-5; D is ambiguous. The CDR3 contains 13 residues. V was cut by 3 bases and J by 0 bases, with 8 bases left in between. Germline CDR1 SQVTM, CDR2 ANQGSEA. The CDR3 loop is CSVDRSNQETQYF. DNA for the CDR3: TGCAGCGTTGACAGGTCTAACCAAGAGACCCAGTACTTC.